Listed below are T cell receptor beta chains from one sample, sequenced in a study of cytomegalovirus exposure and HLA in healthy donors. Generated by immunoSEQ multiplex PCR, the TCRdb table keeps only in-frame clones and is missing some. This sample contains approximately 110,000 clones. The source material was PBMCs. All receptors come from a man aged 18 to 29 in good health and CMV-seronegative. CDR3s include the opening cysteine and the closing phenylalanine or tryptophan. A D gene is named only where the DNA matches it firmly.

>TRBV25-1|TRBJ2-7|-
CASSANRDGGQYEQYF
TGTGCCAGCAGTGCCAATAGGGACGGGGGACAGTACGAGCAGTACTTC
>TRBV5-1|TRBJ2-7|-
CASSPTEGGVRCEQYF
TGCGCCAGCAGCCCAACCGAAGGCGGGGTAAGGTGCGAGCAGTACTTC
>TRBV5-1|TRBJ2-7|TRBD1
CASSYSGTGASYEQYF
TGCGCCAGCAGCTATTCCGGGACAGGGGCCTCCTACGAGCAGTACTTC
>TRBV13|TRBJ2-1|-
CASSLGTTPYNEQFF
TGTGCCAGCAGCTTAGGGACTACCCCTTACAATGAGCAGTTCTTC
>TRBV5-1|TRBJ2-5|TRBD2
CASSIGGAGKETQYF
TGCGCCAGCAGCATCGGGGGGGCGGGAAAGGAGACCCAGTACTTC
>TRBV7-3|TRBJ2-7|-
CASSLEVSPSYEQYF
TGTGCCAGCAGCTTAGAGGTCAGTCCCTCCTACGAGCAGTACTTC
>TRBV6-6|TRBJ2-7|-
CASSRDTYEQYF
TGTGCCAGCAGCCGGGACACCTACGAGCAGTACTTC
>TRBV7-8|TRBJ2-1|-
CASSYEGTADSYNEQFF
TGTGCCAGCAGCTACGAGGGTACAGCTGACTCCTACAATGAGCAGTTCTTC
>TRBV6-1|TRBJ2-1|-
CASSFRGDEQFF
TGTGCCAGCAGCTTTAGGGGCGATGAGCAGTTCTTC
>TRBV11-2|TRBJ2-7|TRBD1
CASSSPGQGLEQYF
TGTGCCAGCAGCTCCCCGGGACAGGGGTTAGAGCAGTACTTC
>TRBV6-5|TRBJ1-4|-
CASSYSIKGDEKLFF
TGTGCCAGCAGTTACTCGATAAAAGGGGATGAAAAACTGTTTTTT
>TRBV5-4|TRBJ2-7|TRBD1
CASSLRQGVSYEQYF
TGTGCCAGCAGCTTGAGACAGGGTGTCTCCTACGAGCAGTACTTC